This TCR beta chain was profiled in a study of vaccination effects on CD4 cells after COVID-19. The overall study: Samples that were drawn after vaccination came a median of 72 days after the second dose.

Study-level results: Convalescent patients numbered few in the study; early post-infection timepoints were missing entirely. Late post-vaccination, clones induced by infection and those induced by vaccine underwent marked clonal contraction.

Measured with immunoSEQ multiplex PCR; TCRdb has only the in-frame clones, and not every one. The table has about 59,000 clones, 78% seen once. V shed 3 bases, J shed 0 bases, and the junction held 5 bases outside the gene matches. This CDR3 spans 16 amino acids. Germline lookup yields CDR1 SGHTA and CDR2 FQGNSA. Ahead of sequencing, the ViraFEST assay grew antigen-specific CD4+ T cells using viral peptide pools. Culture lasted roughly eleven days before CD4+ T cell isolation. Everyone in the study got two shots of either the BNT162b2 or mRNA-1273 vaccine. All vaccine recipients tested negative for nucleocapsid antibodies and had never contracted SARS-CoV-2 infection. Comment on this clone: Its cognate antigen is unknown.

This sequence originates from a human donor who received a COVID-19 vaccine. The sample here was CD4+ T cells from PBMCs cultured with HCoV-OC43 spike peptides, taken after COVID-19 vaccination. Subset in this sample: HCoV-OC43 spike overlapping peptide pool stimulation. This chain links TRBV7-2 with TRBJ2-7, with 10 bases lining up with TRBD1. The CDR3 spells CASSFGRTGGSYEQYV. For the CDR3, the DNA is TGTGCCAGCAGCTTTGGGAGGACAGGGGGCTCCTACGAGCAGTACGTC.